The source of this TCR beta chain is a study of T cell changes during pregnancy in multiple sclerosis. Repertoires were generated with immunoSEQ multiplex PCR, while TCRdb's copy carries only in-frame clones and drops some. Counted here are tens of thousands of clones, 85% to 95% occurring once; the ten biggest clones make up 2.5% to 3.5%. With 5 bases clipped from V and 9 bases from J, the junction kept 11 bases outside the gene matches. The CDR3 has 14 residues. Germline CDR1 LGHNT, CDR2 FRNRAP. The chain carries TRBV12-5 and TRBJ2-7, with 9 bases aligning to TRBD1. This clonotype was sampled from a female donor with multiple sclerosis, enrolled in a pregnancy study. The sample in question was CD8+ T cells from peripheral blood mononuclear cells, obtained in the second trimester of pregnancy. CDR3 protein: CASGPGQGPFGQYF. CDR3 coding DNA: TGTGCTAGTGGTCCGGGACAGGGCCCATTTGGGCAGTACTTC.